This passage covers 16 T cell receptor beta chains from one sample sequenced in a study of cytomegalovirus exposure and HLA in healthy donors. Here immunoSEQ multiplex PCR was the method, and the copy in TCRdb shows in-frame clones only, minus some. The table has fewer than 250,000 clones, approximately 87% seen once. The sequenced sample consisted of PBMCs. The receptors shown here come from a woman aged 18-30 years in good health and CMV-seronegative.

The rearrangement uses TRBV12-5 and TRBJ1-2; 8 nucleotides line up with TRBD1. The CDR3 extends over 15 amino acids. V lost 2 bases, J lost 6 bases, and 8 bases stayed unmatched. Germline V lookup: CDR1 LGHNT, CDR2 FRNRAP. This CDR3 reads CASGLLMDRVDGYTF. CDR3 DNA: TGTGCTAGTGGTTTGCTAATGGACAGGGTAGATGGCTACACCTTC.

This chain links TRBV5-6 with TRBJ1-3; TRBD1 aligns across 8 bases. V shed 4 bases, J shed 3 bases, and the junction held 6 bases outside the gene matches. Germline V gene sequence: CDR1 SGHDT, CDR2 YYEEEE. This CDR3 contains 15 residues. The CDR3 protein is CASSPRGRDGNTIYF. CDR3 DNA sequence: TGTGCCAGCAGCCCCAGGGGGCGCGATGGAAACACCATATATTTT. Using reference TRBV5-6 and TRBJ1-3 for the parts outside the CDR3, the full variable domain is DAGVTQSPTHLIKTRGQQVTLRCSPKSGHDTVSWYQQALGQGPQFIFQYYEEEERQRGNFPDRFSGHQFPNYSSELNVNALLLGDSALYLCASSPRGRDGNTIYFGEGSWLTVV.

The chain combines TRBV30 with TRBJ1-1, with no clear D. The CDR3 is 13 amino acids. The germline V gene has CDR1 GTSNPN and CDR2 SVGIG (reference sequence). V lost 1 base and J 4 bases, leaving 10 bases between the germline ends. This CDR3 reads CAWSAGLGTEAFF. The CDR3 nucleotides are TGTGCCTGGAGTGCGGGGTTAGGCACTGAAGCTTTCTTT.

The J gene is TRBJ2-7, the V gene TRBV20-1; possibly TRBD2 for D (6 bases). Per the germline V gene, CDR1 is DFQATT and CDR2 is SNEGSKA (reference sequence). This CDR3 region has 11 residues. V was shortened by 4 bases and J by 12 bases, with 16 bases between the two germline ends. The CDR3: CSATDPPGLYF. In nucleotides, the CDR3 is TGCAGTGCTACCGACCCCCCGGGACTGTACTTC.

The chain joins TRBV27 to TRBJ1-4, with 7 bases matching TRBD1. The CDR3 spans 15 residues. CDR1 and CDR2 from the germline V gene are MNHEY and SMNVEV (reference sequence). Trimming cost V 6 bases and J 8 bases; bases outside gene matches: 12. The CDR3 DNA follows: TGTGCCAGCAGGCAGAGACAGGGAAATTGGGAAAAACTGTTTTTT. Translating it yields CASRQRQGNWEKLFF. The full variable domain, in which reference TRBV27 and TRBJ1-4 provide the parts outside the CDR3, is EAQVTQNPRYLITVTGKKLTVTCSQNMNHEYMSWYRQDPGLGLRQIYYSMNVEVTDKGDVPEGYKVSRKEKRNFPLILESPSPNQTSLYFCASRQRQGNWEKLFFGSGTQLSVL.

The rearrangement uses TRBV7-8 and TRBJ2-2; 11 nucleotides match TRBD2. The CDR3 totals 15 residues. The J segment lost 7 bases and the V segment lost 3 bases, leaving 4 bases of the junction unmatched. Germline loops: CDR1 SGHVS, CDR2 FQNEAQ. CDR3 nucleotide sequence: TGTGCCAGCAGCTTTAGCGGGGGGGCCGTCGGGGAGCTGTTTTTT. The encoded protein is CASSFSGGAVGELFF.

The count of this clone is one. The rearrangement joins TRBV28 to TRBJ1-5; tentatively, D is TRBD1 (6 bases). The CDR3 consists of 15 residues. V was clipped by 5 bases and J by 2 bases, with 13 bases between them. Germline V gene sequence: CDR1 MDHEN, CDR2 SYDVKM. The CDR3 DNA reads as TGTGCCAGCAGTGACGCGAGGGGGGGCAATCAGCCCCAGCATTTT. It is translated as CASSDARGGNQPQHF.

The V call is TRBV2, the J call TRBJ1-1; 9 nucleotides agree with TRBD1. After removal of 6 bases from V and 2 bases from J, the junction contained 7 bases not matched to a gene. The CDR3 is 15 residues long. From germline, CDR1 is SNHLY and CDR2 FYNNEI. CDR3 region: CASSEQGAGNTEAFF. The CDR3 DNA follows: TGTGCCAGCAGCGAACAGGGGGCTGGTAACACTGAAGCTTTCTTT.

This chain joins TRBV20-1 and TRBJ1-2; D remains unclear. V shed 6 bases and J shed 3 bases, with 5 bases lying between them. CDR1 and CDR2 (germline): DFQATT, SNEGSKA (reference sequence). This CDR3 is built from 10 residues. The CDR3 reads CSAADYGYTF. CDR3 DNA: TGCAGTGCCGCTGACTATGGCTACACCTTC.

The genes are TRBV9 and TRBJ2-3; 14 bases agree with TRBD2. CDR1 and CDR2 from the germline V gene are SGDLS and YYNGEE. This CDR3 contains 17 residues. J was trimmed by 6 bases and V by 4 bases; bases with no gene match: 10. The CDR3 nucleotides are TGTGCCAGCAGCCCGACTAGCGGGGGGGCCAAGGGGGATACGCAGTATTTT. Encoded protein: CASSPTSGGAKGDTQYF.

The rearrangement links TRBV6-5 to TRBJ1-4; 10 bases align to TRBD1. CDR1 is MNHEY and CDR2 is SVGAGI in the germline V gene. The CDR3 sequence is 15 residues long. V was clipped by 6 bases and J by 8 bases; unmatched bases: 9. Here the CDR3 DNA reads TGTGCCAGCAGACTCCGGGGGACAGGGGCCGAAAAACTGTTTTTT. Encoded protein: CASRLRGTGAEKLFF.

The chain joins TRBV1 to TRBJ2-2; TRBD1, the D gene given by the table, was not confirmed from the DNA. TRBV1 is listed as a pseudogene. The CDR3 is made up of 15 amino acids. The CDR3 nucleotides are TGCACCAGCAGCCGGAGAGGGGGACGAGAAGGGGAGCTGTTTTTT. This encodes CTSSRRGGREGELFF.

The chain uses TRBV5-1 and TRBJ2-1; 9 bases are shared with TRBD2. CDR3 length equals 15 residues. The V gene end was trimmed by 7 bases and the J gene end by 6 bases; junction bases not matched to a gene: 11. Germline V lookup: CDR1 SGHRS, CDR2 YFSETQ. CDR3 nucleotides: TGCGCCAGCGCCCGGGCGGGGGGGAGCCTCAATGAGCAGTTCTTC. Its translation is CASARAGGSLNEQFF. The full variable domain, rest sourced from reference TRBV5-1 and TRBJ2-1, is KAGVTQTPRYLIKTRGQQVTLSCSPISGHRSVSWYQQTPGQGLQFLFEYFSETQRNKGNFPGRFSGRQFSNSRSEMNVSTLELGDSALYLCASARAGGSLNEQFFGPGTRLTVL.

This chain uses TRBV27 with TRBJ1-1; no definite D call. This CDR3 has 14 amino acids. The V gene lost 2 bases and the J gene lost 1 base, with 8 bases spanning the gap. Germline lookup yields CDR1 MNHEY and CDR2 SMNVEV (reference sequence). CDR3 in amino acids: CASSLVGGNTEAFF. The CDR3 DNA is TGTGCCAGCAGTTTAGTGGGAGGGAACACTGAAGCTTTCTTT.

The rearrangement joins TRBV9 to TRBJ2-7; 10 positions agree with TRBD2. The CDR3 loop spans 15 amino acids. Germline-derived CDR1 and CDR2 are SGDLS and YYNGEE. With V trimmed by 0 bases and J by 2 bases, 2 bases remained unmatched. For the CDR3, the DNA is TGTGCCAGCAGCGTAGGGGGGACTAGCGCCTACGAGCAGTACTTC. Protein: CASSVGGTSAYEQYF.

This clone has only one observation. The chain joins TRBV27 to TRBJ2-5, with D perhaps TRBD2 (5 bases). CDR1 and CDR2 from the germline V gene are MNHEY and SMNVEV (reference sequence). Between the trimmed V and J ends, which lost 5 bases and 7 bases, there was a span of 14 bases. CDR3 length: 13 residues. This CDR3 is CASSTGARGTQYF. For the CDR3, the DNA is TGTGCCAGCAGTACTGGAGCCCGGGGGACCCAGTACTTC.